The source of this T cell receptor (beta chain) is a study of PD-L1 blockade in urothelial cancer. Study-level information: About 90% of the roughly 30 patients were men who had bladder-origin urothelial cancer. Blood samples had a median of about 140,000 T cells, 80,000 to 100,000 unique TCRs, and clonality approximately 0.085.

Germline loops: CDR1 LNHDA, CDR2 SQIVND (reference sequence). The J segment lost 1 base and the V segment lost 5 bases, leaving 4 bases of the junction unmatched. The CDR3 contains 14 residues. Time point reported: peripheral blood 6 weeks after treatment start. Added to each PCR by spiking were synthetic TCR analog templates. Sequencing used immunoSEQ multiplex PCR; TCRdb keeps in-frame clones, though not all of them. The sample lists some 40,000 clones; roughly 89% were seen once. The rearrangement links TRBV19 to TRBJ2-5; 7 nucleotides match TRBD1. Sequenced here: PBMCs, sampled around atezolizumab (anti-PD-L1) treatment. The sequence came from a man between 65 and 80 years old with urothelial cancer. The CDR3 DNA is TGTGCCAGTAGTTTCCGGACAGGCCAAGAGACCCAGTACTTC. Amino acid sequence: CASSFRTGQETQYF.